A selection of T cell receptor beta chains follows, all from one sample in a study of CD8 T cells in Susac syndrome. TCRdb reprocessed the immunoSEQ multiplex PCR reads with MiXCR, giving one entry per CDR3 protein. The table has under 250,000 distinct CDR3 sequences, around 95% seen once. What was sequenced was CD4+ T cells from PBMCs. All receptors derive from a human donor with multiple sclerosis. The CDR3 runs from the conserved cysteine through the conserved F or W.

TRBJ2-1,TRBV19,CASSVDRVGNEQFF
TRBJ1-2,TRBV12-3/TRBV12-4,CASSLQGLGGYTF
TRBJ1-1,TRBV5-1,CASSSDRGLNTEAFF
TRBJ2-1,TRBV29-1,CSAGGSLGNEQFF
TRBJ2-7,TRBV9,CASSVTSGAGEQYF
TRBJ2-2,TRBV5-4,CASSLESTVNTGELFF
TRBJ1-4,TRBV7-9,CASSMAGQGKEKLFF
TRBJ2-7,TRBV9,CASSVAQGSYEQYF
TRBJ1-6,TRBV25-1,CASSQTGTGNSPLHF
TRBJ2-1,TRBV5-1,CASSASGGNNEQFF
TRBJ1-2,TRBV9,CASSSPRGFNYGYTF
TRBJ2-1,TRBV3-1,CASSQGVVNEQFF
TRBJ2-1,TRBV3-1,CASSNRGGGDEQFF
TRBJ1-2,TRBV4-1,CASSQDPYNYGYTF
TRBJ1-5,TRBV3-1,CASSQGLAGTSNQPQHF
TRBJ2-1,TRBV6-6,CASSYVEKQFF
TRBJ1-1,TRBV30,CAWSDRGAAEAFF
TRBJ2-2,TRBV7-9,CASSPRVGDHTGELFF
TRBJ2-5,TRBV4-1,CASSQVGSGGRETQYF
TRBJ2-2,TRBV30,CAWRGGQVNTGELFF
TRBJ2-5,TRBV5-4,CASSFGTREETQYF
TRBJ1-3,TRBV25-1,CASSESRAGNTIYF
TRBJ2-2,TRBV10-3,CALRTANTGELFF
TRBJ2-3,TRBV29-1,CSVDHSGQRTDTQYF
TRBJ2-7,TRBV7-2,CASSLVTGDEQYF
TRBJ2-2,TRBV5-1,CASSLDIGGHGELFF
TRBJ1-5,TRBV20-1,CSAISDRESQPQHF
TRBJ1-3,TRBV25-1,CASRTDGNTIYF
TRBJ1-5,TRBV6-2/TRBV6-3,CASRDLSNQPQHF
TRBJ1-6,TRBV30,CAWSPGTGGHSPLHF
TRBJ2-2,TRBV19,CASTLSPGLDTTGELFF
TRBJ2-5,TRBV30,CAWTSGYGTQYF
TRBJ2-5,TRBV28,CASSFLGTVQVTQYF
TRBJ2-4,TRBV7-2,CASSLAAAGVGRNIQYF
TRBJ1-5,TRBV23-1,CASSQSLEPSNQPQHF
TRBJ2-2,TRBV20-1,CSASQGASDTGELFF
TRBJ2-1,TRBV7-2,CASNPVTSYNEQFF
TRBJ2-4,TRBV3-1,CASSPGTSGRVIAKNIQYF
TRBJ2-7,TRBV9,CASSQDSYEQYF
TRBJ1-5,TRBV2,CASSESRTAFQPQHF
TRBJ2-3,TRBV20-1,CSARDGLAGQDTQYF
TRBJ2-7,TRBV10-3,CAISETGGAEQYF
TRBJ2-6,TRBV6-2/TRBV6-3,CASSRQGALTGANVLTF
TRBJ2-1,TRBV2,CASSELQAPPPYNEQFF
TRBJ1-2,TRBV3-1,CASSQVKHYGYTF
TRBJ2-1,TRBV6-5,CASSRPNREQFF
TRBJ1-1,TRBV10-3,CATNRVGGWTEAFF
TRBJ2-1,TRBV27,CASRAQGGYNEQFF
TRBJ2-5,TRBV5-4,CASHRPGETQYF
TRBJ2-3,TRBV7-2,CASSNTGTSFAQYF
TRBJ1-5,TRBV12-3/TRBV12-4,CASSLDREHYHSNQPQHF
TRBJ2-7,TRBV27,CASSLERGYYEQYF
TRBJ2-5,TRBV19,CASSIRGMAGVPETQYF
TRBJ2-1,TRBV25-1,CASSESRTGYGNQQFF
TRBJ2-4,TRBV3-1,CASSHLLVSKNIQYF
TRBJ1-1,TRBV28,CASSSFSEAFF
TRBJ2-5,TRBV18,CASSPPGLQETQYF
TRBJ1-5,TRBV10-3,CAISESSGYQPQHF
TRBJ1-1,TRBV30,CAWSFQQNTEAFF